The 30 T cell receptor beta chains listed next were all sequenced from one sample in a study of T and B cells in COVID-19 patients. TRB rearrangements were amplified by multiplex PCR with BIOMED2 TRB-A/B primers. TCRdb reprocessed the multiplex PCR reads via MiXCR and lists one record per CDR3 protein. The top ten clones hold 1.5% to 2% of a sample with roughly 27,000 distinct CDR3 sequences, approximately 32% of them seen once. Blood genomic DNA input for TRB amplification was about 240-500 ng. The sequenced sample consisted of blood. These TCRs come from a human donor who had recovered from COVID-19.

In this sample, this clonotype turned up a few times. V usage is TRBV20-1 and J usage is TRBJ2-7; 14 bases fit TRBD2. V lost 3 bases to trimming and J lost 2 bases; unmatched junction nucleotides: 3. From germline, CDR1 is DFQATT and CDR2 SNEGSKA (reference sequence). CDR3 size: 15 residues. DNA for the CDR3: TGCAGTGCTAGCGGACTAGCGGGGGGTCCCTACGAGCAGTACTTC. It is translated as CSASGLAGGPYEQYF.

The chain couples TRBV7-2 to TRBJ2-7; D is unclear. Germline lookup yields CDR1 SGHTA and CDR2 FQGNSA. Trimming took 4 bases from V and 4 from J, leaving 8 bases between them. The CDR3 consists of 12 residues. The CDR3 DNA follows: TGTGCCAGCAGCTCGCCACAATACGAGCAGTACTTC. Its translation is CASSSPQYEQYF.

This clonotype came up a few times. The chain joins TRBV18 to TRBJ2-7; 11 bases are shared with TRBD1. In germline, CDR1 is KGHSH, CDR2 LQKENI. The CDR3 totals 18 residues. V shed 0 bases, J shed 3 bases, and the junction held 10 bases outside the gene matches. The CDR3 region is CASSPPNGGDRGFYEQYF. CDR3 bases: TGTGCCAGCTCACCACCGAACGGGGGGGACAGGGGGTTCTACGAGCAGTACTTC.

This sequence joins TRBV5-6 and TRBJ2-7; TRBD2 is a possible D gene (7 bases). With 3 bases removed from V and 2 bases from J, the gap between germline ends came to 12 bases. Germline CDR1 reads SGHDT; CDR2 reads YYEEEE. This CDR3 region has 14 residues. Written as DNA, the CDR3 is TGTGCCAGCAGCTGGGGGGGGCGCGCCTACGAGCAGTACTTC. Translation gives CASSWGGRAYEQYF.

The chain has TRBV20-1 and TRBJ2-2; 10 bases align to TRBD2. With 3 bases clipped from V and 1 base from J, the junction kept 8 bases outside the gene matches. The CDR3 runs 17 residues. The V gene's germline CDR1 is DFQATT and CDR2 SNEGSKA (reference sequence). The CDR3: CSASGTSVSLNTGELFF. CDR3 nucleotides: TGCAGTGCTAGTGGGACTAGCGTCAGCTTGAACACCGGGGAGCTGTTTTTT.

This clonotype was detected only a few times. The chain joins TRBV6-5 to TRBJ1-3; 7 nucleotides agree with TRBD1. CDR3 length: 19 residues. The germline gives CDR1 MNHEY, CDR2 SVGAGI. Trimming took 2 bases from V and 0 from J; bases not matched to a gene: 13. CDR3 DNA sequence: TGTGCCAGCAGTTACAGGGGGCCACTAATTCCCTCCTCTGGAAACACCATATATTTT. Protein: CASSYRGPLIPSSGNTIYF.

This clonotype was recorded at least ten times. This chain links TRBV12-3 or TRBV12-4 with TRBJ2-5; D assignment may be TRBD1 or TRBD2 (5 bases each). Trimming removed 6 bases at V and 5 bases at J, with 16 bases between. The CDR3 spans 14 residues. CDR3 region: CASSYSGPVETQYF. CDR3 bases: TGTGCCAGCAGCTACTCGGGACCCGTGGAGACCCAGTACTTC.

This chain joins TRBV4-3 and TRBJ1-5; the D is unclear. Germline loops: CDR1 LGHNA, CDR2 YSLEER. The germline V and J ends were trimmed by 0 bases and 6 bases, with 15 bases remaining between them. The CDR3 is made up of 16 amino acids. CDR3 bases: TGCGCCAGCAGCCAAGATCCTAGGGCTCGGGGTCAGCCCCAGCATTTT. Translated: CASSQDPRARGQPQHF.

The J gene is TRBJ2-7, the V gene TRBV10-3; 9 nucleotides line up with TRBD1. CDR1 is ENHRY and CDR2 is SYGVKD in the germline V gene. The CDR3 is made up of 14 amino acids. V dropped 5 bases and J dropped 4; count of bases not matched to a gene: 6. CDR3 sequence: CAISPGTGTYEQYF. The DNA of the CDR3 is TGTGCCATCAGTCCTGGGACAGGGACTTACGAGCAGTACTTC.

This sequence joins TRBV6-2 or TRBV6-3 and TRBJ1-1; 10 nucleotides line up with TRBD1. CDR3 size: 14 residues. CDR1 and CDR2 from the germline V gene are MNHEY and SVGEGT. The ends lost 6 bases at V and 4 bases at J; junction bases unmatched: 5. CDR3 coding DNA: TGTGCCAGCAGGATTGACAGGGGGCCCACTGAAGCTTTCTTT. Protein sequence: CASRIDRGPTEAFF.

The V and J genes are TRBV19 and TRBJ1-1; D is unresolved. The CDR3 extends over 13 amino acids. Per germline, CDR1 LNHDA and CDR2 SQIVND (reference sequence). V lost 6 bases and J lost 6, with 14 bases in between. This CDR3 reads CASRGSGVAEAFF. CDR3 DNA sequence: TGTGCCAGTAGGGGATCTGGGGTCGCTGAAGCTTTCTTT.

There are a few counts of this clonotype. The genes are TRBV5-1 and TRBJ1-6; 8 bases agree with TRBD1. In germline, CDR1 is SGHRS, CDR2 YFSETQ. Trimming removed 2 bases from V and 10 bases from J; junction bases left unmatched: 8. The CDR3 has 15 residues. Written as DNA, the CDR3 is TGCGCCAGCAGCTTTAAAGGACAGGGAGGGTCACCCCTCCACTTT. Protein product: CASSFKGQGGSPLHF.

The chain recombines TRBV5-1 with TRBJ2-2, with no clear D. In germline, CDR1 is SGHRS, CDR2 YFSETQ. This CDR3 has 14 amino acids. Trimming removed 0 bases from V and 1 base from J, with 4 bases in between. DNA of the CDR3: TGCGCCAGCAGCTTGGTTCAGAACACCGGGGAGCTGTTTTTT. Translating it yields CASSLVQNTGELFF.

The rearrangement links TRBV7-6 to TRBJ2-1; no firm D call. With 0 bases removed from V and 5 bases from J, the gap between germline ends came to 5 bases. Germline CDR1 is SGHVS and CDR2 is FNYEAQ. The CDR3 is made up of 13 amino acids. CDR3: CASSLAANNEQFF. In nucleotides, the CDR3 is TGTGCCAGCAGCTTAGCAGCCAACAATGAGCAGTTCTTC.

This clonotype was recorded a few times. The V gene is TRBV24-1, the J gene TRBJ2-5; D may correspond to TRBD1 or TRBD2 (5 bases each). Per the germline V gene, CDR1 is KGHDR and CDR2 is SFDVKD. CDR3 length equals 17 residues. V gave up 5 bases and J gave up 2 bases, with 20 bases separating them. The CDR3 reads CATSGTRFGAKQETQYF. In nucleotides, the CDR3 is TGTGCCACCAGTGGCACTAGGTTCGGGGCGAAACAAGAGACCCAGTACTTC.

This sequence joins TRBV24-1 and TRBJ2-1, with D perhaps TRBD2 (5 bases). This CDR3 region has 14 residues. The germline V gene encodes CDR1 KGHDR and CDR2 SFDVKD. With 4 bases removed from V and 5 bases from J, the gap between germline ends came to 11 bases. The CDR3 nucleotides are TGTGCCACCAGTGAAGCCGGGGTCAACAATGAGCAGTTCTTC. Amino acid sequence: CATSEAGVNNEQFF.

This clonotype was recorded at least ten times. J is TRBJ2-2 and V is TRBV15, with a possible D match to TRBD1 (6 bases). CDR1 LNHNV and CDR2 YYDKDF come from the germline V gene (reference sequence). The CDR3 consists of 15 residues. V lost 9 bases and J 4 bases, leaving 18 bases between the germline ends. CDR3 coding DNA: TGTGCCACAAAGCGGCCAGGGGAAGCCACCGGGGAGCTGTTTTTT. Amino acids: CATKRPGEATGELFF.

This clonotype occurred many times. The chain carries TRBV5-4 and TRBJ2-6; D remains unclear. Germline-derived CDR1 and CDR2 are SGHNT and YYREEE (reference sequence). This CDR3 contains 18 residues. Trimming shortened V by 2 bases and J by 4 bases, and 19 bases separated the two germline ends. In DNA, the CDR3 is TGTGCCAGCAGCTTCCCCATCGGGCAGATACGGGGGGCCAACGTCCTGACTTTC. It specifies CASSFPIGQIRGANVLTF. Full variable domain (rest looked up from reference TRBV5-4 and TRBJ2-6): ETGVTQSPTHLIKTRGQQVTLRCSSQSGHNTVSWYQQALGQGPQFIFQYYREEENGRGNFPPRFSGLQFPNYSSELNVNALELDDSALYLCASSFPIGQIRGANVLTFGAGSRLTVL.

The V and J genes are TRBV11-2 and TRBJ2-6, with D hard to call. The CDR3 sequence is 13 residues long. Germline-derived CDR1 and CDR2 are SGHAT and FQNNGV. V was clipped by 2 bases and J by 1 base, with 0 bases between them. The CDR3 region is CASSLSGANVLTF. The CDR3 coding sequence is TGTGCCAGCAGCTTATCTGGGGCCAACGTCCTGACTTTC.

The chain combines TRBV24-1 with TRBJ2-3; 8 nucleotides line up with TRBD2. Germline V gene data show CDR1 as KGHDR and CDR2 as SFDVKD. The V segment lost 1 base and the J segment 3 bases; nucleotides outside the gene matches: 8. CDR3 length equals 17 residues. The CDR3 sequence: CATSDLAAGVRTDTQYF. CDR3 coding DNA: TGTGCCACCAGTGATTTAGCAGCGGGGGTGAGGACAGATACGCAGTATTTT.

By share, this clonotype counts as medium-sized. The chain uses TRBV29-1 and TRBJ2-1; 11 nucleotides match TRBD2. With V trimmed by 7 bases and J by 3 bases, 11 bases remained unmatched. The CDR3 totals 16 residues. Germline V gene sequence: CDR1 SQVTM, CDR2 ANQGSEA. Here the CDR3 reads CSAWLRGLAVYNEQFF. CDR3 DNA sequence: TGCAGCGCGTGGTTGCGGGGACTAGCGGTCTACAATGAGCAGTTCTTC.

About this clonotype: A much bigger clone sits one base away, suggesting this may be a read error. This chain connects TRBV12-3 or TRBV12-4 to TRBJ2-3, with 8 bases that match TRBD2. The CDR3 loop spans 14 amino acids. V shed 8 bases, J shed 5 bases, and the junction held 9 bases outside the gene matches. CDR3 in DNA: TGTGCCAGCGGCGGACGGGGGGGAGGAGATACGCAGTATTTT. Translating gives CASGGRGGGDTQYF.

This clonotype is labeled as medium-sized. V and J are TRBV19 and TRBJ2-6, with D possibly matching TRBD1 (5 bases). Germline V lookup: CDR1 LNHDA, CDR2 SQIVND (reference sequence). This CDR3 spans 15 amino acids. V dropped 5 bases and J dropped 0 bases, with 8 bases sitting between them. The CDR3 bases are TGTGCCAGTAGTTCAGGGTTCTCTGGGGCCAACGTCCTGACTTTC. This translates into CASSSGFSGANVLTF.

This clonotype has a handful of counts. This chain links TRBV6-5 with TRBJ2-7; 14 bases map to TRBD2. Trimming took 6 bases from V and 4 from J; bases not matched to a gene: 2. This CDR3 contains 14 residues. CDR1 is MNHEY and CDR2 is SVGAGI in the germline V gene. CDR3 nucleotides: TGTGCCAGCAGAAGACTAGCGGGGGGGTACGAGCAGTACTTC. Its protein product is CASRRLAGGYEQYF.

The rearrangement joins TRBV5-6 to TRBJ2-1, with 8 bases lining up with TRBD2. The CDR3 is 16 amino acids. Germline CDR1 SGHDT, CDR2 YYEEEE. V dropped 5 bases and J dropped 9; count of bases not matched to a gene: 16. The CDR3 spells CASSLQGGRTRFEQFF. CDR3 coding DNA: TGTGCCAGCAGTTTACAAGGCGGGAGGACCCGTTTTGAGCAGTTCTTC.

The gene calls are TRBV20-1 and TRBJ2-3; tentatively, D is TRBD1 or TRBD2 (5 bases each). This CDR3 is built from 16 residues. V was cut by 0 bases and J by 4 bases, with 17 bases left in between. Germline V CDR1 and CDR2: DFQATT, SNEGSKA (reference sequence). CDR3 bases: TGCAGTGCTAGAGATCGATCCCGACGGGGCGCAGATACGCAGTATTTT. Translating it yields CSARDRSRRGADTQYF.

Details on this clonotype: The junction departs from the called germline gene at one end, perhaps through a read error. The J gene is TRBJ2-7, the V gene TRBV4-3; D ambiguous. This CDR3 is built from 15 residues. CDR1 and CDR2 (germline): LGHNA, YSLEER. The CDR3 spells CASSSRARYVGEQYF. The DNA for the CDR3 is TGTGCCAGCAGTTCAAGGGCCCGGTACGTGGGCGAGCAGTACTTC.

This clonotype was picked up many times. The chain couples TRBV18 to TRBJ2-3; 10 positions agree with TRBD2. Germline trimming cut 4 bases from V and 1 base from J; bases unmatched to any gene: 5. The CDR3 totals 16 residues. Germline lookup yields CDR1 KGHSH and CDR2 LQKENI. This CDR3 reads CASSLSLAGGTDTQYF. The CDR3, as DNA: TGTGCCAGCTCACTCTCTCTAGCGGGGGGCACAGATACGCAGTATTTT.

The chain joins TRBV4-3 to TRBJ2-3, with unresolved D. Germline CDR1 and CDR2: LGHNA and YSLEER. V was clipped by 0 bases and J by 0 bases, with 13 bases between them. The CDR3 has 17 amino acids. This CDR3 reads CASSQDLVSRSTDTQYF. As DNA, the CDR3 is TGCGCCAGCAGCCAAGATCTGGTGTCGAGAAGCACAGATACGCAGTATTTT.

The chain recombines TRBV19 with TRBJ2-1; 15 nucleotides line up with TRBD2. The J call may be wrong; the DNA end is better matched by TRBJ2-5. The CDR3 has 16 residues. Germline V gene sequence: CDR1 LNHDA, CDR2 SQIVND (reference sequence). CDR3 residues: CASSGLAGGPPKTQYF. The CDR3 DNA follows: TGTGCCAGCTCGGGACTAGCGGGGGGCCCTCCGAAGACCCAGTACTTC.